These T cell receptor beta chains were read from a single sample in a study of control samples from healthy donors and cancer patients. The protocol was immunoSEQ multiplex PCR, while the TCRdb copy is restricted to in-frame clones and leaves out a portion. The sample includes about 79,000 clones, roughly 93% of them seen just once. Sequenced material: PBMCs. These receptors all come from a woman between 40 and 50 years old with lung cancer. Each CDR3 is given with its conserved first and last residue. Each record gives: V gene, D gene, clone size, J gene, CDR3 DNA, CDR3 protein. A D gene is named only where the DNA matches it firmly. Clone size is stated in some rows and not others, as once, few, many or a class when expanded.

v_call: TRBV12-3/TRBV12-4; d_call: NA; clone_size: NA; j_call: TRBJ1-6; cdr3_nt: TGTGCCAGCAGTCGAGGGGTATCACCCCTCCACTTT; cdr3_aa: CASSRGVSPLHF
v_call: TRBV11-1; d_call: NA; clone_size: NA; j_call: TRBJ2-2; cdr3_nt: TGTGCCAGCAGCTTAGCGCAGACAGCCGCGAACACCGGGGAGCTGTTTTTT; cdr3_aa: CASSLAQTAANTGELFF
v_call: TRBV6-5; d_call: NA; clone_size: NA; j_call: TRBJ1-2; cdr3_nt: TGTGCCAGCGCAGGGTTTTATGGCTACACCTTC; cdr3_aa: CASAGFYGYTF
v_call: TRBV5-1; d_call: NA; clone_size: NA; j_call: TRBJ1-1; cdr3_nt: TGCGCCAGCAGCCCCGGGGATAGATCTATCACTGAAGCTTTCTTT; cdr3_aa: CASSPGDRSITEAFF
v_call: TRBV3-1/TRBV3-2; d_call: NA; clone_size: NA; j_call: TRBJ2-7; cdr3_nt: TGTGCCAGCAGCCAATTGGGGGGAGGGGGCACCTACGAGCAGTACTTC; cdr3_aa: CASSQLGGGGTYEQYF
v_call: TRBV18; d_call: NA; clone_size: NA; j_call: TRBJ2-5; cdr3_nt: TGTGCCAGCTCACCACCGCAGGGAAACCGAGAGACCCAGTACTTC; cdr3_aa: CASSPPQGNRETQYF
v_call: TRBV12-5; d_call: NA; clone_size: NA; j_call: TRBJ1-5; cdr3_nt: TGTGCTAGTGGTTTGGTCGTTACAGGGCATCTGGGTCAGCCCCAGCATTTT; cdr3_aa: CASGLVVTGHLGQPQHF
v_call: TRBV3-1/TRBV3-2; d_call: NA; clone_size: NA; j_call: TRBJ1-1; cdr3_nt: TGTGCCAGCAGCCAAACCAGTAGCATCGCGGCTTTCTTT; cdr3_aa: CASSQTSSIAAFF
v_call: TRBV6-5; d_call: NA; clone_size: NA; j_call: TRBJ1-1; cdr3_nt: TGTGCGGCAGTTTACATGAACACTGAAGCTTTCTTT; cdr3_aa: CAAVYMNTEAFF
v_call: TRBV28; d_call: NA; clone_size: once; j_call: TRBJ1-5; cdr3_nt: TGTGCCAGCAGGGGGCAGAACAATCAGCCCCAGCATTTT; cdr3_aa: CASRGQNNQPQHF
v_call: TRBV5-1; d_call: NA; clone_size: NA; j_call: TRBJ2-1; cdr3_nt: TGCGCCAGCAGCCCCGACAACAATGAGCAGTTCTTC; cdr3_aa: CASSPDNNEQFF
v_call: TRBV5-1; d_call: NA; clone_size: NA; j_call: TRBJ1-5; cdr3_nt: TGCGCCAGCAGCTTCGGGGCCGGTCAGCCCCAGCATTTT; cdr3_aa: CASSFGAGQPQHF
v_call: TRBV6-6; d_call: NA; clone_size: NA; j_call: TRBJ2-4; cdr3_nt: TGTGCCAGCAGTCGCTTCGCTGGTTCTGACAGGAAGGGAAACATTCAGTACTTC; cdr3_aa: CASSRFAGSDRKGNIQYF
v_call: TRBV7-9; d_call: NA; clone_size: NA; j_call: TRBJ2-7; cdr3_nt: TGTGCCAGCAGCTTCGGAGGAGCTGAATACGAGCAGTACTTC; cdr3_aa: CASSFGGAEYEQYF
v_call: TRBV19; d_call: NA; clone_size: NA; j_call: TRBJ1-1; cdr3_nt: TGTGCCAGTAGTATAGGGGCCCATGTATACAACACTGAAGCTTTCTTT; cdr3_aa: CASSIGAHVYNTEAFF
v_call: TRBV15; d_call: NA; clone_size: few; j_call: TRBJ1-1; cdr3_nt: TGTGCCACCAGCAGAGTACGGGCAGGTCCCACTGAAGCTTTCTTT; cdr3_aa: CATSRVRAGPTEAFF
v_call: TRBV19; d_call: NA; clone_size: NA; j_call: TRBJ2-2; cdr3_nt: TGTGCCAGTAGGATCTCGACCGGGAACACCGGGGAGCTGTTTTTT; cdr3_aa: CASRISTGNTGELFF
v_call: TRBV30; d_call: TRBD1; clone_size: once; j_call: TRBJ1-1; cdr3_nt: TGTGCCTGGAGTGTACGACAGGGAGGGACTGAAGCTTTCTTT; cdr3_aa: CAWSVRQGGTEAFF
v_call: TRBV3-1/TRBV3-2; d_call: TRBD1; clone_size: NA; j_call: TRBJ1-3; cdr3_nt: TGTGCCAGCAGCCAAGGTCGACAGGGGCCCTACAACACCATATATTTT; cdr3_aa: CASSQGRQGPYNTIYF
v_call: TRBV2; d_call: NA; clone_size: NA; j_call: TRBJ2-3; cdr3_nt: TGTGCCAGCAGTAGCATGGATACGCAGTATTTT; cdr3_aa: CASSSMDTQYF
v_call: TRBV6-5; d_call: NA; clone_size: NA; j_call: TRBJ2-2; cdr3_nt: TGTGCCAGCAGTTACTCCCAGGGGACCGGGGAGCTGTTTTTT; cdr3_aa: CASSYSQGTGELFF
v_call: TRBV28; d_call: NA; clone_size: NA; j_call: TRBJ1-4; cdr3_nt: TGTGCCAGCAGTTTATTAGGGTTTGAAAAACTGTTTTTT; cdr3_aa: CASSLLGFEKLFF
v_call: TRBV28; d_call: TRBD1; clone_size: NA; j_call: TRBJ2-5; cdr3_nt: TGTGCCAGCAGTACCCTGGACAGGGTCAGGGGAGAAGAGACCCAGTACTTC; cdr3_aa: CASSTLDRVRGEETQYF
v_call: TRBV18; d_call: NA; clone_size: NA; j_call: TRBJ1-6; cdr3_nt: TGTGCCAGCTCGCCGCCAGGCCAAGGCGTTAATTCACCCCTCCACTTT; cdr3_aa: CASSPPGQGVNSPLHF
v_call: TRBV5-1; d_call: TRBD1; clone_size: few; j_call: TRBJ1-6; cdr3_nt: TGCGCCAGCAGCTTGGCGCGGGGGACAGGGAACAATTCACCCCTCCACTTT; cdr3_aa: CASSLARGTGNNSPLHF
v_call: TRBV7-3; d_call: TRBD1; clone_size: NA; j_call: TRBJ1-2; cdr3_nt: TGTGCCAGCAGCTTAGAGACAGGGGGAGGCTACACCTTC; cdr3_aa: CASSLETGGGYTF
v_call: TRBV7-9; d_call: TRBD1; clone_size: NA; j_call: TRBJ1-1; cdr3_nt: TGTGCCTCGGGCGGGACAGCAATGAACACTGAAGCTTTCTTT; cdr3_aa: CASGGTAMNTEAFF
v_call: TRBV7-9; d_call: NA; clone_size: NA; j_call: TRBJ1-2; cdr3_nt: TGTGCCAGCAGTGACAGCTGGGGCTACACCTTC; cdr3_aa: CASSDSWGYTF
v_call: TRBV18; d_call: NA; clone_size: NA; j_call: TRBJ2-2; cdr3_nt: TGTGCCAGCTCACCGTCGTGGCTAGTAAACACCGGGGAGCTGTTTTTT; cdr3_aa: CASSPSWLVNTGELFF
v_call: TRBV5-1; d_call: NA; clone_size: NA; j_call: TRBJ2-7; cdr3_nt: TGCGCCAGCAGCTTTCAGGAATACTACGAGCAGTACTTC; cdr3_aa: CASSFQEYYEQYF
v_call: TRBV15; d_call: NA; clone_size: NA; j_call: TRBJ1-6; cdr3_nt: TGTGCCACCAGCAGTTTTGGTGAGGTTGGGAATTCACCCCTCCACTTT; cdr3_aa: CATSSFGEVGNSPLHF
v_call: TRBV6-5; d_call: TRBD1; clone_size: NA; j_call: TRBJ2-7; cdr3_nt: TGTGCCAGCAGTTCCGCCGACAGGGGAGGTTTCGACGAGCAGTACTTC; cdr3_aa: CASSSADRGGFDEQYF
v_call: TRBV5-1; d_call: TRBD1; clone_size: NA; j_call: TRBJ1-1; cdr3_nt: TGCGCCAGCAGCTTGGGGCAGGGGGAGACTGAAGCTTTCTTT; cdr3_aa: CASSLGQGETEAFF
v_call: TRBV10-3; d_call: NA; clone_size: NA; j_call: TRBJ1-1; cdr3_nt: TGTGCCAACTCCTTCGGGCGGGGGACTGAAGCTTTCTTT; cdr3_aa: CANSFGRGTEAFF
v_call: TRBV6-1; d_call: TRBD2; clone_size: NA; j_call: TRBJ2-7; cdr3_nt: TGTGCCAGCAGTGAAGAAGGGAGGGGTCACGAGCAGTACTTC; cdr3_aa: CASSEEGRGHEQYF
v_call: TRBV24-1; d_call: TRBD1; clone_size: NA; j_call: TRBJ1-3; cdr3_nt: TGTGCCACCAGTGATTCGGACAGGAAGACCATATATTTT; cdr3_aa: CATSDSDRKTIYF
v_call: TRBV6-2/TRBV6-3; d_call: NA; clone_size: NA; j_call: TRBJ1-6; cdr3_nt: TGTGCCAGCAGTTACGGACAGAGCTCCTATAATTCACCCCTCCACTTT; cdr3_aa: CASSYGQSSYNSPLHF
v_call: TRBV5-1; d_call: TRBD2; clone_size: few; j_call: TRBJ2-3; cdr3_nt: TGCGCCAGCAGCTTTTCGGGACTAGCCAGCACAGATACGCAGTATTTT; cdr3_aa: CASSFSGLASTDTQYF
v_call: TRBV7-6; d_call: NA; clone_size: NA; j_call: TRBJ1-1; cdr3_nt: TGTGCCAGCAGCTTAGCATCAAGCGGCACTGAAGCTTTCTTT; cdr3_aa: CASSLASSGTEAFF
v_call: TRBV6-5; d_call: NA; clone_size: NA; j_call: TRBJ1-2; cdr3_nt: TGTGCCAGCAGTTACTCGGATCGCAGCTATGGCTACACCTTC; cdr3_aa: CASSYSDRSYGYTF
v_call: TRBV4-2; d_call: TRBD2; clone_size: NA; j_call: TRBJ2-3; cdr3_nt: TGTGCCAGCAGCCAAGATGTGGGACTAGCGGGGGCCCGCACAGATACGCAGTATTTT; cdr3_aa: CASSQDVGLAGARTDTQYF
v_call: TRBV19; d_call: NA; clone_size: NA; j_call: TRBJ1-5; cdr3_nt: TGTGCCAGCTCGAGTTCTGGATTCAATCAGCCCCAGCATTTT; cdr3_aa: CASSSSGFNQPQHF
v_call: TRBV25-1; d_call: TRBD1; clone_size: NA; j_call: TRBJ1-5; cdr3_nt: TGTGCCAGCAGTCCCCCAGGACAGGGACTTCAGCCCCAGCATTTT; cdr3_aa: CASSPPGQGLQPQHF
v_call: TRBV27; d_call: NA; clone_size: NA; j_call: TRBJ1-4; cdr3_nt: TGTGCCAGCAGTCCCCAGCGGGTGAGAGTCGCTAATGAAAAACTGTTTTTT; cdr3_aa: CASSPQRVRVANEKLFF
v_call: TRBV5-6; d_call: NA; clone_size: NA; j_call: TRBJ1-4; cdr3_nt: TGTGCCAGCAGCCCAATGAACAGGGTTGACGAAAAACTGTTTTTT; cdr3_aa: CASSPMNRVDEKLFF
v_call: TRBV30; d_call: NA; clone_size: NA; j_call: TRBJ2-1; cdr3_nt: TGTGCCTGGAGTGTATGGGGCGGCAATGAGCAGTTCTTC; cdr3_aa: CAWSVWGGNEQFF
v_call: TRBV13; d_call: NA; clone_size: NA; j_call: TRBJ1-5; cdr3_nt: TGTGCCAGCAGCCGCTCGGGTTATCAGCCCCAGCATTTT; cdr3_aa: CASSRSGYQPQHF
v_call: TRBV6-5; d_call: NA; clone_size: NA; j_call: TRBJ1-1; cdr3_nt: TGTGCCAGCATCGGTCTGTTACGAAACACTGAAGCTTTCTTT; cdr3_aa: CASIGLLRNTEAFF
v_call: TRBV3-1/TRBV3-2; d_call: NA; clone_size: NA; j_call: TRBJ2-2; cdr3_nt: TGTGCCAGCAGCCAAGTAAAGGCAACGAACACCGGGGAGCTGTTTTTT; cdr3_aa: CASSQVKATNTGELFF
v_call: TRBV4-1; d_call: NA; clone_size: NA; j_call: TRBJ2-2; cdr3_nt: TGCGCCAGCAGCCAAATAGACATGGGGCTGGCCACCGGGGAGCTGTTTTTT; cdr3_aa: CASSQIDMGLATGELFF
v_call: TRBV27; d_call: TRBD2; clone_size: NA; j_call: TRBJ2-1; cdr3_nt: TGTGCCAGCAGTACATTAGCGGGGAACAATGAGCAGTTCTTC; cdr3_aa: CASSTLAGNNEQFF
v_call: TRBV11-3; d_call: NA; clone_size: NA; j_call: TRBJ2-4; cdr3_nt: TGTGCCAGCAGCTCACGAGTCAAAGTGGGGGGAAACATTCAGTACTTC; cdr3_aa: CASSSRVKVGGNIQYF
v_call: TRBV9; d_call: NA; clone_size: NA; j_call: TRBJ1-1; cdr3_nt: TGTGCCAGCAGCGCTTTACCTAGAGCTGAAGCTTTCTTT; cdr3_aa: CASSALPRAEAFF
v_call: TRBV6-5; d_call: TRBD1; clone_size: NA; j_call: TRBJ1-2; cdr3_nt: TGTGCCAGCAGATCCCCAGGGGGCTCTGGCTACACCTTC; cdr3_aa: CASRSPGGSGYTF
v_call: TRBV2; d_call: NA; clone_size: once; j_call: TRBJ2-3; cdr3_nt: TGTGCCAGCAGTGAAGGGACATTTAGCACAGATACGCAGTATTTT; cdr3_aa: CASSEGTFSTDTQYF
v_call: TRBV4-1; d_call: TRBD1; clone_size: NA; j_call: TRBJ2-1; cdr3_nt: TGCGCCAGCAGCCAAGTGAGACAGGGGAAGGATGAGCAGTTCTTC; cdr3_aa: CASSQVRQGKDEQFF
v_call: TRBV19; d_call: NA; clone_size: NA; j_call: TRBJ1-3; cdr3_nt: TGTGCCAGTAGGCAATTTGGGGGGATCTCTGGAAACACCATATATTTT; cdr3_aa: CASRQFGGISGNTIYF
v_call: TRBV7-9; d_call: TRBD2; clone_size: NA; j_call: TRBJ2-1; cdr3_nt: TGTGCCAGCAGCTTAGGTAGCGGGGGGGTTTATGAGCAGTTCTTC; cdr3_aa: CASSLGSGGVYEQFF
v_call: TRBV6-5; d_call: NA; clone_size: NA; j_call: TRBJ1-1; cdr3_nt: TGTGCCAGCAGTTACCAAGACAACATGAACACTGAAGCTTTCTTT; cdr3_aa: CASSYQDNMNTEAFF
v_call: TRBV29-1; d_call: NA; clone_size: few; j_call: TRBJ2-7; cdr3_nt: TGCAGCGTTGAAGAGGCGACCAGGGGCCAATCCTACGAGCAGTACTTC; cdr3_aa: CSVEEATRGQSYEQYF